This T cell receptor (beta chain) was retrieved from a study of neoadjuvant nivolumab and ipilimumab in lung cancer. Overall study results and limits: TCR richness and clonality were higher in tumors than adjacent uninvolved lung.

Profiling relied on immunoSEQ multiplex PCR, and the TCRdb table lists in-frame clones only, not all of them. The sample yields about 38,000 clones, nearly 90% seen once. The CDR3 runs to 16 residues. Trimming cost V 1 base and J 1 base; bases outside gene matches: 5. Germline lookup yields CDR1 MGHDK and CDR2 SYGVNS. On this clone itself: Its antigen is not known.

The rearrangement joins TRBV25-1 to TRBJ1-1; 8 nucleotides agree with TRBD1. The TCR comes from an adult with non-small cell lung cancer. Sequenced here: peripheral blood, sampled before neoadjuvant nivolumab, alone or with ipilimumab. This CDR3 is CASSESGQGWNTEAFF. The CDR3 coding sequence is TGTGCCAGCAGTGAATCAGGACAGGGTTGGAACACTGAAGCTTTCTTT.